These T cell receptor beta chains were read from a single sample in a study of T-cell reconstitution after alpha-beta-depleted transplantation in children. TCRdb passed the PCR reads through MiXCR, listing each CDR3 protein once. This sample carries about 300,000 distinct CDR3 sequences, around 7.1% of them seen once, and the ten largest clones take approximately 8.2%. The input for sequencing was peripheral blood, taken 360 days after TCRalphabeta/CD19-depleted stem cell transplant. All receptors come from a female patient under 10 years old who had a stem cell transplant for Fanconi anemia, so the T cells may come from the graft donor. Each CDR3 is given with its conserved first and last residue. D genes are given only for firm matches. Rows may omit the clone size; those that give it use once, few, many or a size class.

D	size	V	J	CDR3	DNA
-	few	TRBV4-2	TRBJ1-3	CASSQDIGEANSGNTIYF	TGTGCCAGCAGCCAAGATATAGGAGAGGCTAACTCTGGAAACACCATATATTTT
TRBD1	many	TRBV20-1	TRBJ1-1	CSARDPGTENTEAFF	TGCAGTGCTAGAGATCCTGGGACAGAGAACACTGAAGCTTTCTTT
TRBD1	many	TRBV12-3/TRBV12-4	TRBJ2-5	CASSSGTGRETQYF	TGTGCCAGCAGTTCCGGGACAGGGAGAGAGACCCAGTACTTC
-	many	TRBV10-3	TRBJ1-1	CAISESLEQVRGAFF	TGTGCCATCAGTGAGTCTCTGGAACAGGTCCGGGGAGCTTTCTTT
-	-	TRBV28	TRBJ1-5	CASKRDNSNQPQHF	TGTGCCAGCAAACGGGACAATAGCAATCAGCCCCAGCATTTT
TRBD1	few	TRBV5-1	TRBJ1-2	CASSTLSGGEIHGYTF	TGCGCCAGCAGCACCCTTTCAGGGGGCGAGATTCATGGCTACACCTTC
-	many	TRBV10-2	TRBJ2-3	CASSANLDTQYF	TGCGCCAGCAGTGCGAACTTAGATACGCAGTATTTT
TRBD1	few	TRBV24-1	TRBJ2-2	CATSDRQGRGGELFF	TGTGCCACCAGTGATAGACAGGGACGCGGCGGGGAGCTGTTTTTT
TRBD2	-	TRBV2	TRBJ2-1	CASSEHLAGGVEQFF	TGTGCCAGCAGTGAACACCTAGCGGGGGGAGTCGAGCAGTTCTTC
-	many	TRBV29-1	TRBJ2-7	CSVSFLSYEQYF	TGCAGCGTTTCGTTCCTATCCTACGAGCAGTACTTC
-	many	TRBV5-1	TRBJ1-5	CASSLGPGGGLNQPQHF	TGCGCCAGCAGCTTGGGCCCCGGAGGGGGTCTCAATCAGCCCCAGCATTTT
-	-	TRBV6-5	TRBJ1-1	CASSYSSSGEAFF	TGTGCCAGCAGTTACTCTTCTTCAGGGGAGGCTTTCTTT
-	many	TRBV29-1	TRBJ2-3	CSVAAGDTQYF	TGCAGCGTGGCCGCGGGAGATACGCAGTATTTT
TRBD1	-	TRBV27	TRBJ1-5	CASRTTGGGQPQHF	TGTGCCAGCAGAACCACAGGGGGCGGGCAGCCCCAGCATTTT
TRBD1	many	TRBV9	TRBJ2-2	CASSVRPRDRATGELFF	TGTGCCAGCAGCGTAAGGCCCCGGGACAGAGCCACCGGGGAGCTGTTTTTT
TRBD1	-	TRBV3-1	TRBJ1-5	CASSRQGRYEPQHF	TGTGCCAGCAGTCGACAGGGAAGATATGAGCCCCAGCATTTT
-	many	TRBV12-3/TRBV12-4	TRBJ2-1	CASSLVPGREQFF	TGTGCCAGCAGTTTAGTACCAGGGCGAGAGCAGTTCTTC
-	few	TRBV3-1	TRBJ2-1	CASSQGPGFISYNEQFF	TGTGCCAGCAGCCAAGGACCAGGGTTTATCTCTTACAATGAGCAGTTCTTC
-	many	TRBV27	TRBJ2-7	CASSLLGTMGEQYF	TGTGCCAGCAGTTTACTGGGTACGATGGGCGAGCAGTACTTC
-	many	TRBV5-1	TRBJ1-2	CASSNRDSYGYTF	TGCGCCAGCAGTAACCGGGATTCCTATGGCTACACCTTC
TRBD2	few	TRBV20-1	TRBJ2-3	CSAGRLAGPSTDTQYF	TGCAGTGCTGGACGACTAGCGGGACCTAGCACAGATACGCAGTATTTT
-	few	TRBV5-5	TRBJ2-2	CASSFFPSPPELFF	TGTGCCAGCAGCTTTTTCCCTAGTCCTCCGGAGCTGTTTTTT
TRBD1	many	TRBV5-1	TRBJ2-1	CASKTGTGGNEQFF	TGCGCCAGCAAAACTGGGACAGGGGGCAATGAGCAGTTCTTC
-	few	TRBV2	TRBJ2-3	CARGDSTDTQYF	TGTGCCAGGGGGGATAGCACAGATACGCAGTATTTT
-	few	TRBV3-1	TRBJ2-2	CASSLYPTGELFF	TGTGCCAGCAGCCTCTACCCCACCGGGGAGCTGTTTTTT
TRBD1	many	TRBV12-3/TRBV12-4	TRBJ1-1	CASSLDRMNTEAFF	TGTGCCAGCAGTTTGGACAGGATGAACACTGAAGCTTTCTTT
TRBD1	many	TRBV24-1	TRBJ1-1	CATSDTDRGQNTEAFF	TGTGCCACCAGTGACACGGACAGGGGGCAGAACACTGAAGCTTTCTTT
TRBD2	-	TRBV7-2	TRBJ2-7	CASSSPGLAGGTNEQYF	TGTGCCAGCAGCTCTCCGGGACTAGCGGGGGGCACTAACGAGCAGTACTTC
TRBD2	many	TRBV9	TRBJ2-1	CASSVAPSAAGTSGDEQFF	TGTGCCAGCAGCGTAGCTCCATCAGCCGCTGGGACTAGCGGGGATGAGCAGTTCTTC
-	many	TRBV12-3/TRBV12-4	TRBJ2-5	CASSRTDRGGTQYF	TGTGCCAGCAGCCGGACGGACAGAGGTGGGACCCAGTACTTC
-	-	TRBV12-3/TRBV12-4	TRBJ1-6	CASSWVGVNPNSPLHF	TGTGCCAGCAGTTGGGTAGGGGTAAATCCTAATTCACCCCTCCACTTT
-	many	TRBV29-1	TRBJ1-1	CSVGLGGMNTEAFF	TGCAGCGTGGGACTCGGCGGGATGAACACTGAAGCTTTCTTT
-	many	TRBV12-3/TRBV12-4	TRBJ1-4	CASSPLGTSNEKLFF	TGTGCCAGCAGCCCCTTAGGGACAAGTAATGAAAAACTGTTTTTT
-	many	TRBV20-1	TRBJ2-7	CSARDPGKREQYF	TGCAGTGCTAGAGATCCGGGGAAAAGGGAGCAGTACTTC
TRBD2	many	TRBV28	TRBJ2-1	CASTIAGGGGKQFF	TGTGCCAGCACCATAGCGGGAGGGGGAGGGAAACAGTTCTTC
-	-	TRBV5-6	TRBJ1-1	CASSLAEGRLNTEAFF	TGTGCCAGCAGCTTGGCAGAAGGCAGATTGAACACTGAAGCTTTCTTT